One sample yielded the 8 T cell receptor beta chains listed below, sequenced in a study of PD-L1 blockade in urothelial cancer. Generated by immunoSEQ multiplex PCR, the TCRdb table keeps only in-frame clones and is missing some. The repertoire has 20,000 to 30,000 clones, 75% to 90% of them found once; the top ten carry approximately 31%. The specimen was PBMCs, collected around atezolizumab (anti-PD-L1) treatment. The receptors originated from a man between 60 and 75 years old with urothelial cancer.

The chain carries TRBV27 and TRBJ2-1, with TRBD2 matching 11 bases. Looked up from germline, CDR1 is MNHEY and CDR2 is SMNVEV (reference sequence). J lost 5 bases, V lost 6 bases, and 9 bases had no gene match. This CDR3 spans 16 amino acids. CDR3 in amino acids: CASRRPVAGGNNEQFF. The CDR3 DNA sequence: TGTGCCAGCAGAAGGCCCGTAGCGGGAGGGAACAATGAGCAGTTCTTC.

This clone was seen more than once but under ten times. The chain links TRBV29-1 to TRBJ2-6; TRBD2 might be the D (5 bases). In germline, CDR1 is SQVTM, CDR2 ANQGSEA. V was cut by 0 bases and J by 0 bases, with 6 bases left in between. The CDR3 has 15 amino acids. CDR3 DNA sequence: TGCAGCGTTGAAGAAGGAGGCTCTGGGGCCAACGTCCTGACTTTC. Its translation: CSVEEGGSGANVLTF.

The chain couples TRBV5-6 to TRBJ1-6, with a possible D match to TRBD1 (6 bases). CDR1 and CDR2 from the germline V gene are SGHDT and YYEEEE. V was cut by 0 bases and J by 15 bases, with 13 bases left in between. The CDR3 is made up of 13 amino acids. CDR3 sequence: CASSLVGTRVLHF. In DNA, the CDR3 is TGTGCCAGCAGCTTGGTAGGGACAAGGGTCCTCCACTTT.

The chain has TRBV5-1 and TRBJ2-7; 8 nucleotides align to TRBD1. Per germline, CDR1 SGHRS and CDR2 YFSETQ. V trimming: 2 bases; J trimming: 9 bases; junction bases outside the gene matches: 7. The CDR3 contains 13 residues. CDR3 DNA: TGCGCCAGCAGCTTAGGACAGGGTGTAGGGCAGTACTTC. This translates into CASSLGQGVGQYF. Combining the CDR3 with reference TRBV5-1 and TRBJ2-7 gives the whole variable domain KAGVTQTPRYLIKTRGQQVTLSCSPISGHRSVSWYQQTPGQGLQFLFEYFSETQRNKGNFPGRFSGRQFSNSRSEMNVSTLELGDSALYLCASSLGQGVGQYFGPGTRLTVT.

The chain couples TRBV5-4 to TRBJ1-4, with D perhaps TRBD1 (5 bases). Per the germline V gene, CDR1 is SGHNT and CDR2 is YYREEE (reference sequence). V lost 0 bases, J lost 0 bases, and 6 bases lay in between. This CDR3 is 15 amino acids long. This CDR3 reads CASSLGQSTNEKLFF. The CDR3 region has the DNA TGTGCCAGCAGCTTGGGACAGTCAACTAATGAAAAACTGTTTTTT.

The chain recombines TRBV4-1 with TRBJ1-3, with TRBD1 identical over 8 bases. The CDR3 is made up of 19 amino acids. Per the germline V gene, CDR1 is MGHRA and CDR2 is YSYEKL. V dropped 4 bases and J dropped 0; count of bases not matched to a gene: 14. CDR3 amino acids: CASSPLSRGQRNSGNTIYF. CDR3 coding DNA: TGCGCCAGCAGCCCCCTATCCAGGGGGCAGCGAAACTCTGGAAACACCATATATTTT.

V gene TRBV6-5 combines with J gene TRBJ1-4, with 8 bases identical to TRBD1. J was trimmed by 0 bases and V by 6 bases; bases with no gene match: 3. Germline values: CDR1 MNHEY, CDR2 SVGAGI. This CDR3 has 15 amino acids. CDR3 nucleotide sequence: TGTGCCAGCAGACAGACAGGGGCAACTAATGAAAAACTGTTTTTT. Its protein is CASRQTGATNEKLFF.

The V and J genes are TRBV19 and TRBJ2-5, with D maybe TRBD2 (7 bases). This CDR3 is 17 amino acids long. The germline gives CDR1 LNHDA, CDR2 SQIVND (reference sequence). Deletions cut 7 bases from V and 2 bases from J, with 23 bases between. The CDR3, as DNA: TGTGCCAGTACTCATAGAGGGGGGGCAGGAACACAAGAGACCCAGTACTTC. This encodes CASTHRGGAGTQETQYF. The full variable domain, completed using reference TRBV19 and TRBJ2-5, is DGGITQSPKYLFRKEGQNVTLSCEQNLNHDAMYWYRQDPGQGLRLIYYSQIVNDFQKGDIAEGYSVSREKKESFPLTVTSAQKNPTAFYLCASTHRGGAGTQETQYFGPGTRLLVL.